This TCR beta chain was identified during a study of T cell repertoires in cytomegalovirus infection. Overall study findings and caveats: It was HLA-C-restricted CMV-specific TCR beta clonotypes that dominated the response ex vivo.

The CDR3 loop spans 13 amino acids. From germline, CDR1 is SEHNR and CDR2 FQNEAQ (reference sequence). Deletions cut 5 bases from V and 1 base from J, with 7 bases between. MiXCR was run by TCRdb on the reads, yielding one entry per CDR3 protein. Found here are 550,000 to 700,000 distinct CDR3 sequences, 40% of them singletons; the top ten hold roughly 50%. This clonotype has just a few counts. Antigen unknown. This chain connects TRBV7-9 to TRBJ2-3; no reliable D call. The specimen was cultured PBMCs, collected from culture after CMV antigen stimulation. This sequence was found in a human donor in good health (CMV status not recorded). Some clones in this sample may be carry-over from other donors' samples. CDR3 loop: CASSTEGTDTQYF. CDR3 nucleotide sequence: TGTGCCAGCAGCACTGAAGGCACAGATACGCAGTATTTT.